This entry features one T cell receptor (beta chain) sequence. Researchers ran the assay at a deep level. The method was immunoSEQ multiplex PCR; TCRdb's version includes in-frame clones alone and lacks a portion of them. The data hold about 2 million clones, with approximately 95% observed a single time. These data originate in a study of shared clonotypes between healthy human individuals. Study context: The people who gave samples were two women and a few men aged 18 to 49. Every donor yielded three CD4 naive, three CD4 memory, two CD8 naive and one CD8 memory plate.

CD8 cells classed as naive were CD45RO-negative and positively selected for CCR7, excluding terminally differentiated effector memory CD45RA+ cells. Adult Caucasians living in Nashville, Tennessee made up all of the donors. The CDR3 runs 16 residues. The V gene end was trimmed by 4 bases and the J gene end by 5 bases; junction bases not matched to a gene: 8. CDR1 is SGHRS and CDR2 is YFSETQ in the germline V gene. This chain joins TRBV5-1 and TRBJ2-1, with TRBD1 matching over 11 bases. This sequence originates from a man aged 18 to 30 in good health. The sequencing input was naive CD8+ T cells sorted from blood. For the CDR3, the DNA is TGCGCCAGCAGCGTGGACCCGGGACAGGGGGACAATGAGCAGTTCTTC. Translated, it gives CASSVDPGQGDNEQFF.